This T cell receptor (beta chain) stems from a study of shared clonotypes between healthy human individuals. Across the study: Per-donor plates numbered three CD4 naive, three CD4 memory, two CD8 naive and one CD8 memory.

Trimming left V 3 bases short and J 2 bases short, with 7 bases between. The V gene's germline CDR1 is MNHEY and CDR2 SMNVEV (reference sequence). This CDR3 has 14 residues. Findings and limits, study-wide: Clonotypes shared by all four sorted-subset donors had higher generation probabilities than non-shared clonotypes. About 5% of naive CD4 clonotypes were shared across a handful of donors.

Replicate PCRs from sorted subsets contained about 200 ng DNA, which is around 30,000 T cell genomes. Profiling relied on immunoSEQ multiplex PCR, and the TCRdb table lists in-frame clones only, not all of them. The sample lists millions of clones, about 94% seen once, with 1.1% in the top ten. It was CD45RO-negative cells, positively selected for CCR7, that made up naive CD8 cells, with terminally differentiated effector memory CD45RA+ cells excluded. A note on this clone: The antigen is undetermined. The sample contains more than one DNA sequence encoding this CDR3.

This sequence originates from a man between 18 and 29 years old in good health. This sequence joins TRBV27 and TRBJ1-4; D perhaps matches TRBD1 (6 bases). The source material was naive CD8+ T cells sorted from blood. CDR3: CASSFTGTNEKLFF. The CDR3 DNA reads TGTGCCAGCAGTTTCACAGGGACTAATGAAAAACTGTTTTTT. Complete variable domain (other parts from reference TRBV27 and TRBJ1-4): EAQVTQNPRYLITVTGKKLTVTCSQNMNHEYMSWYRQDPGLGLRQIYYSMNVEVTDKGDVPEGYKVSRKEKRNFPLILESPSPNQTSLYFCASSFTGTNEKLFFGSGTQLSVL.